The 3 T cell receptor beta chains below come from one sample, sequenced in a study of blood T cell repertoires in COVID-19. The table came from immunoSEQ multiplex PCR; TCRdb's copy has only in-frame clones and leaves some out. Here the sample spans about 15,000 clones, 70% to 90% being singletons. The sequenced material came from peripheral blood. The receptor set was obtained from a man in his 60s with acute or convalescent COVID-19.

This clone was recorded once. V gene TRBV5-3 combines with J gene TRBJ2-7, with D perhaps matching TRBD2 (5 bases). TRBV5-3 is labeled an ORF, and its function is uncertain. The V end was cut by 5 bases, the J end by 4 bases, with 22 bases between. This CDR3 comprises 16 residues. CDR3 amino acids: CARRDGWETWGYEQYF. Written as DNA, the CDR3 is TGTGCCAGAAGAGATGGATGGGAGACCTGGGGATACGAGCAGTACTTC.

This clone was seen a single time. J is TRBJ2-1 and V is TRBV2, with 10 bases lining up with TRBD1. CDR3 length equals 15 residues. CDR1 and CDR2 (germline): SNHLY, FYNNEI. V lost 4 bases, J lost 3 bases, and 3 bases stayed unmatched. The CDR3 region is CASSAGQGFYNEQFF. DNA of the CDR3: TGTGCCAGCAGTGCGGGACAGGGGTTCTACAATGAGCAGTTCTTC. Variable domain in full (rest from reference TRBV2 and TRBJ2-1): EPEVTQTPSHQVTQMGQEVILRCVPISNHLYFYWYRQILGQKVEFLVSFYNNEISEKSEIFDDQFSVERPDGSNFTLKIRSTKLEDSAMYFCASSAGQGFYNEQFFGPGTRLTVL.

The CDR3: CASSGRTTYNEQFF. CDR3 in DNA: TGTGCCAGCTCAGGCAGGACAACCTACAATGAGCAGTTCTTC. V is TRBV18 and J is TRBJ2-1; tentative D call: TRBD1 (5 bases). There are 14 residues in the CDR3. Germline V CDR1 and CDR2: KGHSH, LQKENI. The ends were cut back, 5 bases at V and 2 bases at J, with 10 bases in the middle.